The 30 T cell receptor beta chains presented below share a single source sample, sequenced in a study of blood T cell repertoires in COVID-19. Sequenced by immunoSEQ multiplex PCR; TCRdb stores in-frame clones only, minus some. The repertoire holds approximately 300,000 clones, with 85% to 95% as singletons. The sample comprised PBMCs or T cells enriched from blood (not recorded which). The source of these receptors is a woman aged 25 to 39 who had been exposed to COVID-19.

The chain has TRBV5-1 and TRBJ2-7; D not resolved. CDR3 length: 13 residues. Germline V gene data show CDR1 as SGHRS and CDR2 as YFSETQ. The V end lost 0 bases, the J end lost 3 bases, and 7 bases lay between the germline ends. The DNA of the CDR3 is TGCGCCAGCAGCTTGGGGGCTGGCTACGAGCAGTACTTC. It encodes CASSLGAGYEQYF.

This chain connects TRBV7-8 to TRBJ2-5, with 11 nucleotides matching TRBD1. Germline CDR1 reads SGHVS; CDR2 reads FQNEAQ. The V and J ends lost 1 base and 3 bases, in that order; junction bases with no gene match: 10. The CDR3 extends over 18 amino acids. CDR3 DNA sequence: TGTGCCAGCAGCTTAGTTACTTGGGGGACAGGGGGAAAAGAGACCCAGTACTTC. Translating gives CASSLVTWGTGGKETQYF.

The chain uses TRBV7-2 and TRBJ2-5; D not certain. The ends were cut back, 5 bases at V and 4 bases at J, with 11 bases in the middle. This CDR3 contains 13 residues. CDR1 is SGHTA and CDR2 is FQGNSA in the germline V gene. CDR3 coding DNA: TGTGCCAGCAGCCCCCGTCCCCCAGAGACCCAGTACTTC. Its protein is CASSPRPPETQYF.

This rearrangement joins TRBV5-4 to TRBJ1-6; unclear D gene. Trimming cost V 4 bases and J 0 bases, with 8 bases left between them. The length of the CDR3 is 15 residues. Germline V lookup: CDR1 SGHNT, CDR2 YYREEE (reference sequence). Here the CDR3 DNA reads TGTGCCAGCAGCGCAGGCAGCTCCTATAATTCACCCCTCCACTTT. It specifies CASSAGSSYNSPLHF. The full variable domain, completed using reference TRBV5-4 and TRBJ1-6, is ETGVTQSPTHLIKTRGQQVTLRCSSQSGHNTVSWYQQALGQGPQFIFQYYREEENGRGNFPPRFSGLQFPNYSSELNVNALELDDSALYLCASSAGSSYNSPLHFGNGTRLTVT.

The chain is built from TRBV6-5 and TRBJ1-1; 7 positions agree with TRBD1. The trim removed 8 bases at V and 5 bases at J, leaving 5 bases unmatched. Germline CDR1 is MNHEY and CDR2 is SVGAGI. This CDR3 region has 12 residues. The CDR3 sequence is CASDRVRTEAFF. CDR3 DNA: TGTGCCAGCGACAGGGTGAGGACTGAAGCTTTCTTT.

This clone showed up just once. This chain joins TRBV11-2 and TRBJ2-7, with TRBD1 matching over 9 bases. Germline V gene sequence: CDR1 SGHAT, CDR2 FQNNGV. The CDR3 spans 15 residues. V gave up 5 bases and J gave up 2 bases; unmatched junction bases: 7. CDR3 in DNA: TGTGCCAGCAGCCCATGGACAGGGGTGGCCTACGAGCAGTACTTC. Residues: CASSPWTGVAYEQYF.

This chain links TRBV2 with TRBJ2-1, with 7 positions matching TRBD1. The CDR3 is made up of 14 amino acids. J lost 2 bases, V lost 8 bases, and 6 bases had no gene match. The germline V gene has CDR1 SNHLY and CDR2 FYNNEI. In nucleotides, the CDR3 is TGTGCCAGCTCCGGAAGGGGGCCCTACAATGAGCAGTTCTTC. Protein: CASSGRGPYNEQFF.

The gene calls are TRBV5-1 and TRBJ1-3, with D unresolved. This CDR3 has 14 amino acids. V dropped 0 bases and J dropped 0 bases, with 4 bases sitting between them. The germline CDR1 and CDR2 sequences are SGHRS and YFSETQ. For the CDR3, the DNA is TGCGCCAGCAGCTTGGCTTACTCTGGAAACACCATATATTTT. Amino acids: CASSLAYSGNTIYF.

The chain carries TRBV7-2 and TRBJ1-5; TRBD1 aligns across 9 bases. Per germline, CDR1 SGHTA and CDR2 FQGNSA. The V and J ends lost 4 bases and 7 bases, in that order; junction bases with no gene match: 5. The length of the CDR3 is 14 residues. CDR3 protein: CASSSQGAGQPQHF. CDR3 in DNA: TGTGCCAGCAGCTCACAGGGGGCAGGGCAGCCCCAGCATTTT. The variable domain in full, with the rest retrieved from reference TRBV7-2 and TRBJ1-5, is GAGVSQSPSNKVTEKGKDVELRCDPISGHTALYWYRQSLGQGLEFLIYFQGNSAPDKSGLPSDRFSAERTGGSVSTLTIQRTQQEDSAVYLCASSSQGAGQPQHFGDGTRLSIL.

The chain links TRBV5-1 to TRBJ2-7; TRBD2 matches 13 bases. The V gene end was trimmed by 4 bases and the J gene end by 2 bases; junction bases not matched to a gene: 12. The CDR3 extends over 18 amino acids. Germline loops: CDR1 SGHRS, CDR2 YFSETQ. CDR3 loop: CASSPITSGGAWAYEQYF. CDR3 sequence (DNA): TGCGCCAGCAGCCCGATCACTAGCGGGGGGGCCTGGGCCTACGAGCAGTACTTC.

This rearrangement joins TRBV7-2 to TRBJ2-7, with 7 bases lining up with TRBD1. Germline loops: CDR1 SGHTA, CDR2 FQGNSA. The junction had 11 bases not matched to a gene; V was cut back by 5 bases and J by 1 base. The CDR3 spans 16 residues. The CDR3 DNA is TGTGCCAGCAGCCCCACACCTCCGGGACAGTCCTACGAGCAGTACTTC. It yields the protein CASSPTPPGQSYEQYF.

CDR3 sequence (DNA): TGTGCCAGCAGCTTCGCGTTCCGTGACAGGGGGCTCTCCTACGAGCAGTACTTC. It specifies CASSFAFRDRGLSYEQYF. The rearrangement links TRBV11-2 to TRBJ2-7; 10 bases agree with TRBD1. CDR1 and CDR2 (germline): SGHAT, FQNNGV. After removal of 3 bases from V and 0 bases from J, the junction contained 11 bases not matched to a gene. This CDR3 has 18 residues.

This rearrangement joins TRBV7-9 to TRBJ1-4; the D is unclear. The ends were cut back, 8 bases at V and 4 bases at J, with 17 bases in the middle. Germline V CDR1 and CDR2: SEHNR, FQNEAQ (reference sequence). There are 15 residues in the CDR3. The CDR3 loop is CASGSRGGFNEKLFF. CDR3 DNA: TGTGCCAGCGGCTCTAGAGGAGGGTTTAATGAAAAACTGTTTTTT.

The J gene is TRBJ2-2, the V gene TRBV29-1; 10 bases map to TRBD2. Trimming cost V 4 bases and J 6 bases; bases outside gene matches: 8. This CDR3 is 15 amino acids long. The germline V gene encodes CDR1 SQVTM and CDR2 ANQGSEA. CDR3 sequence (DNA): TGCAGCGTTGCTAGCGGGGGATCTTGGCCCGGGGAGCTGTTTTTT. It yields the protein CSVASGGSWPGELFF.

The rearrangement joins TRBV28 to TRBJ2-1; D is possibly TRBD2 (6 bases). Between the trimmed V and J ends, which lost 8 bases and 10 bases, there was a span of 15 bases. Per the germline V gene, CDR1 is MDHEN and CDR2 is SYDVKM. The CDR3 sequence is 12 residues long. The CDR3 DNA follows: TGTGCCAGCTCACTCAGGGCGGGAGAGCAGTTCTTC. It encodes CASSLRAGEQFF.

J is TRBJ2-5 and V is TRBV11-2, with D possibly matching TRBD1 (5 bases). The CDR3 length is 14 residues. Looked up from germline, CDR1 is SGHAT and CDR2 is FQNNGV. V shed 7 bases and J shed 2 bases, with 14 bases lying between them. The CDR3 region is CASTPGDRQETQYF. The CDR3 DNA reads as TGTGCCAGCACCCCGGGTGACAGACAAGAGACCCAGTACTTC.

The chain is built from TRBV5-4 and TRBJ1-2; TRBD1 aligns across 8 bases. This CDR3 has 13 residues. The germline V gene encodes CDR1 SGHNT and CDR2 YYREEE (reference sequence). V was pared by 6 bases and J by 8 bases, with 9 bases of the junction left unmatched. In nucleotides, the CDR3 is TGTGCCAGCACCCGAGGACAGGGCGAGGGCTACACCTTC. Amino acid sequence: CASTRGQGEGYTF.

The chain employs TRBV6-5 and TRBJ1-4; TRBD1 matches at 7 bases. CDR1 MNHEY and CDR2 SVGAGI come from the germline V gene. With V trimmed by 7 bases and J by 4 bases, 9 bases remained unmatched. The CDR3 extends over 15 amino acids. The CDR3 loop reads CASTSRTGYNEKLFF. The CDR3 DNA sequence: TGTGCCAGCACCTCTCGGACAGGCTATAATGAAAAACTGTTTTTT.

This clone has just one count. The V and J genes are TRBV9 and TRBJ1-2, with a weak D call TRBD1 (6 bases). CDR1 and CDR2 from the germline V gene are SGDLS and YYNGEE. CDR3 length: 17 amino acids. Trimming took 4 bases from V and 4 from J, leaving 23 bases between them. The CDR3 region is CASSRHTGIDLLYGYTF. In DNA, the CDR3 is TGTGCCAGCAGCCGCCACACAGGGATCGACCTCCTCTATGGCTACACCTTC.

DNA for the CDR3: TGTGCCAGCAGTCCCCCCGGCAGGGTCGATTCACCCCTCCACTTT. This encodes CASSPPGRVDSPLHF. This rearrangement joins TRBV6-5 to TRBJ1-6; TRBD1 might be the D (5 bases). The germline V gene encodes CDR1 MNHEY and CDR2 SVGAGI. Trimming stripped 5 bases from V and 8 bases from J, with 16 bases between. The CDR3 is 15 amino acids.

V is TRBV2 and J is TRBJ1-6; 10 bases match TRBD1. This CDR3 is built from 15 residues. Germline CDR1 is SNHLY and CDR2 is FYNNEI. The V gene end was trimmed by 6 bases and the J gene end by 7 bases; junction bases not matched to a gene: 6. The CDR3 region has the DNA TGTGCCAGCAGCGGACAGGGGGTAGGGAATTCACCCCTCCACTTT. This gives the protein CASSGQGVGNSPLHF. Filled out from reference TRBV2 and TRBJ1-6, the complete variable domain reads EPEVTQTPSHQVTQMGQEVILRCVPISNHLYFYWYRQILGQKVEFLVSFYNNEISEKSEIFDDQFSVERPDGSNFTLKIRSTKLEDSAMYFCASSGQGVGNSPLHFGNGTRLTVT.

This clone is a singleton in its sample. The V call is TRBV27, the J call TRBJ1-2; D possibly corresponds to TRBD1 (6 bases). Trimming cost V 1 base and J 3 bases, with 18 bases left between them. This CDR3 region has 17 residues. Germline V CDR1 and CDR2: MNHEY, SMNVEV (reference sequence). CDR3 amino acids: CASSLYGSVGHDYGYTF. CDR3 DNA sequence: TGTGCCAGCAGTTTATACGGATCTGTGGGACACGACTATGGCTACACCTTC.

The gene calls are TRBV25-1 and TRBJ1-2; D is uncertain. Trimming removed 2 bases from V and 4 bases from J, with 11 bases in between. Germline CDR1 reads MGHDK; CDR2 reads SYGVNS. There are 14 residues in the CDR3. The CDR3 region is CASSEDSGFYGYTF. As DNA, the CDR3 is TGTGCCAGCAGTGAAGATTCCGGGTTCTATGGCTACACCTTC.

The rearrangement links TRBV27 to TRBJ2-1; TRBD2 is a possible D gene (6 bases). The germline gives CDR1 MNHEY, CDR2 SMNVEV (reference sequence). The V and J ends lost 6 bases and 15 bases respectively, with 18 bases between them. The CDR3 has 12 residues. CDR3 DNA: TGTGCCAGCAGACCCGGTGGAGGGGTTATGTTCTTC. It specifies CASRPGGGVMFF.

Concerning this clone itself: Other nucleotide sequences in the sample specify the same CDR3. CDR3 bases: TGCGCCAGCAGCGGACAGGGCGGAGAGACCCAGTACTTC. Its protein product is CASSGQGGETQYF. The chain uses TRBV5-1 and TRBJ2-5; the match to TRBD1 covers 8 bases. Germline values: CDR1 SGHRS, CDR2 YFSETQ. V dropped 4 bases and J dropped 4; count of bases not matched to a gene: 3. This CDR3 is built from 13 residues. The entire variable domain, with the rest obtained from reference TRBV5-1 and TRBJ2-5, is as follows: KAGVTQTPRYLIKTRGQQVTLSCSPISGHRSVSWYQQTPGQGLQFLFEYFSETQRNKGNFPGRFSGRQFSNSRSEMNVSTLELGDSALYLCASSGQGGETQYFGPGTRLLVL.

The chain combines TRBV5-1 with TRBJ1-1, with D maybe TRBD1 (5 bases). Germline lookup yields CDR1 SGHRS and CDR2 YFSETQ. Trimming shortened V by 0 bases and J by 1 base, and 16 bases separated the two germline ends. The CDR3 runs to 17 residues. CDR3 in amino acids: CASSLEFLDQGNTEAFF. The CDR3 nucleotides are TGCGCCAGCAGCTTGGAGTTCCTCGACCAGGGGAACACTGAAGCTTTCTTT.

This chain links TRBV5-1 with TRBJ2-1; 11 bases map to TRBD2. The CDR3 loop spans 15 amino acids. V trimming: 0 bases; J trimming: 5 bases; junction bases outside the gene matches: 1. Germline V gene data show CDR1 as SGHRS and CDR2 as YFSETQ. CDR3 amino acids: CASSLGLAGNNEQFF. The CDR3 DNA is TGCGCCAGCAGCTTGGGACTAGCGGGAAACAATGAGCAGTTCTTC.

The chain recombines TRBV4-3 with TRBJ1-1; the D gene is possibly TRBD1 (6 bases). Trimming stripped 3 bases from V and 0 bases from J, with 11 bases between. The CDR3 runs 15 residues. Germline CDR1 is LGHNA and CDR2 is YSLEER. The CDR3 region has the DNA TGCGCCAGCAGCCAGGTTACAGGGCTGAACACTGAAGCTTTCTTT. Translated: CASSQVTGLNTEAFF.

The rearrangement uses TRBV5-1 and TRBJ1-4; D perhaps matches TRBD1 (5 bases). The CDR3 is made up of 16 amino acids. V was shortened by 1 base and J by 0 bases, with 10 bases between the two germline ends. Per germline, CDR1 SGHRS and CDR2 YFSETQ. Here the CDR3 reads CASSLSDRATNEKLFF. CDR3 bases: TGCGCCAGCAGCTTGAGTGACAGAGCAACTAATGAAAAACTGTTTTTT.

The V and J genes are TRBV18 and TRBJ1-1; 8 positions agree with TRBD1. Trimming took 2 bases from V and 3 from J; bases not matched to a gene: 11. The CDR3 is made up of 17 amino acids. The germline gives CDR1 KGHSH, CDR2 LQKENI. CDR3 sequence reads: CASSPKGQGARDTEAFF. As DNA, the CDR3 is TGTGCCAGCTCACCAAAGGGGCAGGGGGCGCGGGACACTGAAGCTTTCTTT.